The rows below give T cell receptor beta chains drawn from one sample of a study of T cell changes during pregnancy in multiple sclerosis. Method: immunoSEQ multiplex PCR; TCRdb's copy keeps in-frame clones and lacks some. The sample has some 45,000 clones; about nine tenths are singletons. The sequencing used CD4+ T cells from peripheral blood mononuclear cells, collected after pregnancy. All receptors derive from a female donor in good health, enrolled as a control in a pregnancy study. The CDR3 runs from the conserved cysteine through the conserved F or W. The order of the fields is clone size, V gene, J gene, D gene, CDR3 DNA, CDR3 protein. The D gene is left open where the match is weak. A clone size is listed for some rows: how often the clone was seen (once, few, many), or a class if it is expanded.

clone size: NA
V gene: TRBV7-9
J gene: TRBJ2-7
D gene: NA
CDR3 DNA: TGTGCCAGCAGCGCGTACGGTGGGGGGACCCCCTACGAGCAGTACTTC
CDR3 protein: CASSAYGGGTPYEQYF

clone size: NA
V gene: TRBV5-4
J gene: TRBJ1-4
D gene: TRBD1
CDR3 DNA: TGTGCCAGCAGCTTGGGACAGGGGAATGAAAAACTGTTTTTT
CDR3 protein: CASSLGQGNEKLFF

clone size: NA
V gene: TRBV6-5
J gene: TRBJ1-1
D gene: TRBD1
CDR3 DNA: TGTGCCAGCAGCACCGGGACAGGGAACACTGAAGCTTTCTTT
CDR3 protein: CASSTGTGNTEAFF

clone size: NA
V gene: TRBV30
J gene: TRBJ2-7
D gene: TRBD2
CDR3 DNA: TGTGCCTGGACGCAGAGCGGGAGAATCGACGAGCAGTACTTC
CDR3 protein: CAWTQSGRIDEQYF

clone size: once
V gene: TRBV7-6
J gene: TRBJ2-5
D gene: NA
CDR3 DNA: TGTGCCAGCAGCTTAGCGAGGGTCCAAGAGACCCAGTACTTC
CDR3 protein: CASSLARVQETQYF

clone size: NA
V gene: TRBV28
J gene: TRBJ2-7
D gene: NA
CDR3 DNA: TGTGCCAGCAGCCCTCCCTCCTACGAGCAGTACTTC
CDR3 protein: CASSPPSYEQYF

clone size: NA
V gene: TRBV15
J gene: TRBJ2-7
D gene: TRBD2
CDR3 DNA: TGTGCCACCAGCCCTGGCGGGGGCTACGAGCAGTACTTC
CDR3 protein: CATSPGGGYEQYF

clone size: NA
V gene: TRBV18
J gene: TRBJ2-7
D gene: TRBD2
CDR3 DNA: TGTGCCAGCTCCATCCGGGAGGGTTACGAGCAGTACTTC
CDR3 protein: CASSIREGYEQYF

clone size: NA
V gene: TRBV12-2
J gene: TRBJ2-1
D gene: NA
CDR3 DNA: TGTGCAAGTCGCTTCATTAATGAGCAGTTCTTC
CDR3 protein: CASRFINEQFF

clone size: NA
V gene: TRBV4-2
J gene: TRBJ2-1
D gene: TRBD2
CDR3 DNA: TGTGCCAGCAGCCCCGCCTACGCTAGCGGGAGATTCAGTGAGCAGTTCTTC
CDR3 protein: CASSPAYASGRFSEQFF

clone size: NA
V gene: TRBV6-1
J gene: TRBJ2-7
D gene: NA
CDR3 DNA: TGTGCCAGCAGGGGGTGGGACTCATCCTTCTACGAGCAGTACTTC
CDR3 protein: CASRGWDSSFYEQYF

clone size: NA
V gene: TRBV11-3
J gene: TRBJ2-7
D gene: TRBD2
CDR3 DNA: TGTGCCAGCAGCCCCGGGACTAGCGGGAACTCCTACGAGCAGTACTTC
CDR3 protein: CASSPGTSGNSYEQYF

clone size: NA
V gene: TRBV7-3
J gene: TRBJ2-1
D gene: TRBD2
CDR3 DNA: TGTGCCAGCAGCTCTGAGCGGGAGGGCTGGAGAGAGCAGTTCTTC
CDR3 protein: CASSSEREGWREQFF

clone size: NA
V gene: TRBV6-1
J gene: TRBJ2-7
D gene: NA
CDR3 DNA: TGTGCCAGCAGTGGATACAGGGAAAGCTACGAGCAGTACTTC
CDR3 protein: CASSGYRESYEQYF

clone size: NA
V gene: TRBV18
J gene: TRBJ1-5
D gene: NA
CDR3 DNA: TGTGCCAGCTCCTCGACAGTCAATAGCAATCAGCCCCAGCATTTT
CDR3 protein: CASSSTVNSNQPQHF

clone size: NA
V gene: TRBV27
J gene: TRBJ1-6
D gene: TRBD1
CDR3 DNA: TGTGCCAGCAGCCCCCCCGGGACAGGGGACTCACCCCTCCACTTT
CDR3 protein: CASSPPGTGDSPLHF

clone size: NA
V gene: TRBV28
J gene: TRBJ1-4
D gene: TRBD1
CDR3 DNA: TGTGCCAGCAGTCCCTCAGCCGGGACAGGGAGGGAAAAACTGTTTTTT
CDR3 protein: CASSPSAGTGREKLFF

clone size: NA
V gene: TRBV25-1
J gene: TRBJ1-1
D gene: NA
CDR3 DNA: TGTGCCAGCAGTGAAGGGGAGGGGAATACTGAAGCTTTCTTT
CDR3 protein: CASSEGEGNTEAFF

clone size: once
V gene: TRBV11-2
J gene: TRBJ1-1
D gene: NA
CDR3 DNA: TGTGCCAGCAGCACCCGGGCCGGGGAGGATGCTTTCTTT
CDR3 protein: CASSTRAGEDAFF

clone size: NA
V gene: TRBV11-2
J gene: TRBJ2-5
D gene: NA
CDR3 DNA: TGTGCCAGCAGCCCCCCGCCCAGGGAAGAGACCCAGTACTTC
CDR3 protein: CASSPPPREETQYF

clone size: NA
V gene: TRBV5-1
J gene: TRBJ1-1
D gene: NA
CDR3 DNA: TGCGCCAGCAGCTTAGAAACAGTCGACGACACTGAAGCTTTCTTT
CDR3 protein: CASSLETVDDTEAFF

clone size: once
V gene: TRBV15
J gene: TRBJ2-5
D gene: TRBD2
CDR3 DNA: TGTGCCACCAGCAGACCGGGAGGCGGGTACCAGTACTTC
CDR3 protein: CATSRPGGGYQYF

clone size: NA
V gene: TRBV5-8
J gene: TRBJ1-1
D gene: NA
CDR3 DNA: TGTGCCAGCAGCCAAACAGGGTTAGCTTTCTTT
CDR3 protein: CASSQTGLAFF

clone size: NA
V gene: TRBV19
J gene: TRBJ2-4
D gene: NA
CDR3 DNA: TGTGCCAGTAGTATCAGGGGCGGTATAGCCAAAAACATTCAGTACTTC
CDR3 protein: CASSIRGGIAKNIQYF

clone size: NA
V gene: TRBV28
J gene: TRBJ2-3
D gene: NA
CDR3 DNA: TGTGCCAGCAGTTCGCCGGGACACGGGCCCACAGATACGCAGTATTTT
CDR3 protein: CASSSPGHGPTDTQYF

clone size: NA
V gene: TRBV7-3
J gene: TRBJ2-3
D gene: NA
CDR3 DNA: TGTGCCAGCAGCCCGCTCGGAGGCGAAGATACGCAGTATTTT
CDR3 protein: CASSPLGGEDTQYF

clone size: NA
V gene: TRBV4-1
J gene: TRBJ1-2
D gene: TRBD1
CDR3 DNA: TGCGCCAGCAGAGGGACAGCCAAGTATGGCTACACCTTC
CDR3 protein: CASRGTAKYGYTF

clone size: NA
V gene: TRBV14
J gene: TRBJ2-1
D gene: TRBD2
CDR3 DNA: TGTGCCAGCAGCCAAACTAGCGGGAGAATGGAGGTCGAGCAGTTCTTC
CDR3 protein: CASSQTSGRMEVEQFF

clone size: NA
V gene: TRBV10-1
J gene: TRBJ1-5
D gene: NA
CDR3 DNA: TGCGCCAGCAGTGTTGAGGTCTCGAGCAATCAGCCCCAGCATTTT
CDR3 protein: CASSVEVSSNQPQHF

clone size: NA
V gene: TRBV6-1
J gene: TRBJ1-3
D gene: NA
CDR3 DNA: TGTGCCAGCAGTCCCTGGGGGCTTGGAAACACCATATATTTT
CDR3 protein: CASSPWGLGNTIYF

clone size: NA
V gene: TRBV4-1
J gene: TRBJ2-2
D gene: TRBD2
CDR3 DNA: TGCGCCAGCAGCCTACGGACTAGCGGGGGGGCAGTTGGGGAGCTGTTTTTT
CDR3 protein: CASSLRTSGGAVGELFF